The clone carrying this TCR beta chain was seen ten or more times. The antigen remains undetermined. The junction does not match germline at one end; this may be a read error. The record originates from a study of T cells in Graves' hyperthyroidism and ophthalmopathy. Per germline, CDR1 DFQATT and CDR2 SNEGSKA (reference sequence). The length of the CDR3 is 12 residues. Findings and limits, study-wide: Also found in blood were most expanded thyroid clonotypes above 0.001. From stable hyperthyroidism, ophthalmopathy was separated by a 13 V-J model.

Patients having uncontrolled infection, another autoimmune disease, pregnancy or lactation were not included. RNA transcripts served as the template for amplifying TCR beta CDR3 regions. The HTBI set primed first-round TCR CDR3 RT-PCR. In TCRdb, the multiplex PCR reads were re-called with MiXCR into one record per CDR3 protein. The table includes 500,000 to 600,000 distinct CDR3 sequences, around 43% detected once. The specimen sequenced was peripheral blood or thyroid tissue (not recorded which). The source of this sequence is an adult woman with Graves' disease, either hyperthyroidism or ophthalmopathy (not recorded which). The chain carries TRBV20-1 and TRBJ2-5; D remains unclear. The CDR3 DNA reads as TGCAGTGCTGGAGAAATGATGGAGACCCAGTACTTC. This translates into CSAGEMMETQYF.